This T cell receptor beta chain derives from a study of metastatic and nonmetastatic thyroid tumors. About the study: For malignant and benign thyroid patients, tumor or nodule tissue and blood were the sources whose repertoires were compared.

On this clone: No antigen is known for it. This sequence may be a read error, since a much larger clone differs from it by one base. The sample carries other DNA sequences with the same CDR3.

Study-wide points: Reportedly, malignant thyroid tumors had significantly higher TCR beta diversity than benign nodules, in blood and tumor.

Before thyroid surgery, none of the patients had received any treatment. In the original processing: Using the CDR3 differences seen across clinicopathological groups, the authors built a distant-metastasis classifier for papillary thyroid cancer, which was meant to discriminate distant-metastatic patients. From the PCR reads, TCRdb re-called clones with MiXCR. The V and J calls and clone size are TCRdb's, not the authors'. The sample has approximately 79,000 clones, approximately 9% seen once. This CDR3 spans 14 amino acids. V lost 4 bases to trimming and J lost 4 bases; unmatched junction nucleotides: 4. From germline, CDR1 is KGHDR and CDR2 SFDVKD.

The genes are TRBV24-1 and TRBJ1-2; 8 bases map to TRBD1. The clonotype comes from a female donor with papillary thyroid cancer or a benign thyroid nodule (not recorded which). Some clones in this sample may be carry-over from other donors' samples. Sequencing input: blood. The CDR3 DNA reads as TGTGCCACCAGTGACTCGACAGGGGTCTATGGCTACACCTTC. Translated, it gives CATSDSTGVYGYTF.